Following are 7 T cell receptor beta chains from one sample sequenced in a study of regulatory T cells in long-lasting Graves disease. As for time point: newly diagnosed GD, antithyroid drugs for less than 3 months. Preparation of the TCR library used RNA extracted from PBMCs. Building the TCR beta libraries relied on iRepertoire HTBI primers, and CDR3 regions underwent Arm-PCR. TCRdb fed the multiplex PCR reads into MiXCR, producing one record per CDR3 protein. The top ten clones hold 8.9% of a sample with approximately 540,000 distinct CDR3 sequences, 12% of them seen once. The same sample was also used in a study of T cells in Graves' hyperthyroidism and ophthalmopathy.

Sequenced material: peripheral blood mononuclear cells (PBMCs), taken at new diagnosis, from a patient treated with antithyroid drugs. The receptors stem from a woman aged 25 to 39 with Graves disease.

Concerning this clonotype itself: A read error may produce the germline difference seen at one junction end. The rearrangement uses TRBV6-2 or TRBV6-3 and TRBJ1-1, with D hard to call. The CDR3 is 12 amino acids. Germline V CDR1 and CDR2: MNHEY, SVGEGT. CDR3 DNA: TGTGCCAGTAGTTGGGTGAGGGCAGAAGCTTTCTTT. It translates to CASSWVRAEAFF.

V gene TRBV29-1 combines with J gene TRBJ2-5; no clear D. In germline, CDR1 is SQVTM, CDR2 ANQGSEA. The CDR3 runs to 14 residues. Trimming took 0 bases from V and 4 from J, leaving 12 bases between them. CDR3 DNA: TGCAGCGTTGAAGACACGGGTATGGGAGAGACCCAGTACTTC. This translates into CSVEDTGMGETQYF. Based on the CDR3 plus reference TRBV29-1 and TRBJ2-5, the full variable domain is SAVISQKPSRDICQRGTSLTIQCQVDSQVTMMFWYRQQPGQSLTLIATANQGSEATYESGFVIDKFPISRPNLTFSTLTVSNMSPEDSSIYLCSVEDTGMGETQYFGPGTRLLVL.

This clonotype was seen ten or more times. The rearrangement uses TRBV19 and TRBJ1-5; D remains unclear. CDR1 LNHDA and CDR2 SQIVND come from the germline V gene (reference sequence). V gave up 5 bases and J gave up 1 base, with 9 bases separating them. This CDR3 comprises 14 residues. CDR3 protein: CASSVDLSNQPQHF. The CDR3 DNA sequence: TGTGCCAGTAGTGTGGACCTAAGCAATCAGCCCCAGCATTTT.

This clonotype was observed at least ten times. The gene calls are TRBV30 and TRBJ1-1; D possibly corresponds to TRBD1 (6 bases). CDR1 and CDR2 (germline): GTSNPN, SVGIG (reference sequence). V was pared by 1 base and J by 6 bases, with 12 bases between. This CDR3 contains 13 residues. The CDR3 loop reads CAWSARRQAEAFF. For the CDR3, the DNA is TGTGCCTGGAGTGCCAGGAGACAGGCTGAAGCTTTCTTT.

This clonotype occurred a few times. V and J are TRBV18 and TRBJ1-1, with a weak D call TRBD1 (5 bases). This CDR3 contains 15 residues. Per germline, CDR1 KGHSH and CDR2 LQKENI. The V end was cut by 6 bases, the J end by 1 base, with 15 bases between. In DNA, the CDR3 is TGTGCCAGCTCCCAACTCCAGGGTCCGAACACTGAAGCTTTCTTT. Translated, it gives CASSQLQGPNTEAFF.

This clonotype was detected ten times or more. The chain couples TRBV20-1 to TRBJ1-4; D might be TRBD1 (5 bases). This CDR3 has 15 amino acids. Germline-derived CDR1 and CDR2 are DFQATT and SNEGSKA (reference sequence). V was pared by 3 bases and J by 0 bases, with 11 bases between. The CDR3 sequence is CSARGTQATNEKLFF. The CDR3 DNA follows: TGCAGTGCTAGGGGGACCCAGGCAACTAATGAAAAACTGTTTTTT.

This clonotype was seen many times. The V call is TRBV7-6, the J call TRBJ2-7, with 7 bases lining up with TRBD1. This CDR3 is built from 16 residues. J gave up 2 bases and V 1 base, and 8 bases lay outside the gene matches. The V gene's germline CDR1 is SGHVS and CDR2 FNYEAQ. The DNA for the CDR3 is TGTGCCAGCAGCTTAGAACAAAGACAGGGCCCCTACGAGCAGTACTTC. Translated: CASSLEQRQGPYEQYF.